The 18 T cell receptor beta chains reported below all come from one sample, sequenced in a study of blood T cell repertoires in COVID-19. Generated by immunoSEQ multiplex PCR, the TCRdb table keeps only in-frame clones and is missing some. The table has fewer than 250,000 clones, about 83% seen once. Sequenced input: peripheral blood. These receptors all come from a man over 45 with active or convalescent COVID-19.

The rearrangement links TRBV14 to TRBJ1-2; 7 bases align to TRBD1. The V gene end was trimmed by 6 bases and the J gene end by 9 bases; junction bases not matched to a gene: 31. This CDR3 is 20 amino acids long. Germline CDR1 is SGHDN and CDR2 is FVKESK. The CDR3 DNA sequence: TGTGCCAGCAGTCCTTCCCCTTCCGGCAGGGGGACCGGTCAGTTATCAAGCTACACCTTC. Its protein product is CASSPSPSGRGTGQLSSYTF.

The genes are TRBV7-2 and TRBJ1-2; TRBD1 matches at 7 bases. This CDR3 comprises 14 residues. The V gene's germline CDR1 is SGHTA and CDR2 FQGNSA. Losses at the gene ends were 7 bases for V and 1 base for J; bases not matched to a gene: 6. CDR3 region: CASIRDRRNYGYTF. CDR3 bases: TGTGCCAGCATCCGGGACAGACGTAACTATGGCTACACCTTC.

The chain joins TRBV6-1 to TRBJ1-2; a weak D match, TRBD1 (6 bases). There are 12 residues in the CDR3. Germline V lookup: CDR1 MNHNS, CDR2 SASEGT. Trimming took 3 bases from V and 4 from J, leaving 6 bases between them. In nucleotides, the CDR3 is TGTGCCAGCAGTGAGGGGGCCTATGGCTACACCTTC. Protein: CASSEGAYGYTF.

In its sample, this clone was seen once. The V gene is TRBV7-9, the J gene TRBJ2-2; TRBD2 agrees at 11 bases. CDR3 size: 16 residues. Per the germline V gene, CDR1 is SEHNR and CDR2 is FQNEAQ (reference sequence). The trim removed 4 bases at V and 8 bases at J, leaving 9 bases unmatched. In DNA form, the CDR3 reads TGTGCCAGCAGCTCCCGACTAGCGGGAACGTTAGGGGAGCTGTTTTTT. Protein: CASSSRLAGTLGELFF.

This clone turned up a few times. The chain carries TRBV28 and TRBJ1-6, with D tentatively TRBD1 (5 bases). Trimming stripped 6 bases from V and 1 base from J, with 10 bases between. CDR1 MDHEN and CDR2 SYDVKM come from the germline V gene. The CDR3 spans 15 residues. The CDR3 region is CASREGHSYNSPLHF. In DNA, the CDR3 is TGTGCCAGCAGGGAGGGGCATTCCTATAATTCACCCCTCCACTTT.

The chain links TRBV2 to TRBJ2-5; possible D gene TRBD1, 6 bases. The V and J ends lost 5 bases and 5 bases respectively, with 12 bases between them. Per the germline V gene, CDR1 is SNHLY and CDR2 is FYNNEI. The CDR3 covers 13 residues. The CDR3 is CASSPGDEETQYF. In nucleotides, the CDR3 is TGTGCCAGCAGTCCAGGGGATGAGGAGACCCAGTACTTC.

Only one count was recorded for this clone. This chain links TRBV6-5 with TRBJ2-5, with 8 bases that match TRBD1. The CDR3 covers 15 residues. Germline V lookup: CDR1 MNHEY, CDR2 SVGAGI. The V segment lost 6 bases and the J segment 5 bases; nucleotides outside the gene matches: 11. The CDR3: CASRPTWTGQETQYF. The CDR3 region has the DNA TGTGCCAGCAGACCTACATGGACAGGGCAGGAGACCCAGTACTTC.

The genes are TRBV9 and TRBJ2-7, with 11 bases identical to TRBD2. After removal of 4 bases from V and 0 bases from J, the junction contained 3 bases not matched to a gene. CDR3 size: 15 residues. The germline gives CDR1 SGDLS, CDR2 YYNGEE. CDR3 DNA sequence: TGTGCCAGCAGCCCTGGGACTAGCGGCTCCTACGAGCAGTACTTC. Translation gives CASSPGTSGSYEQYF. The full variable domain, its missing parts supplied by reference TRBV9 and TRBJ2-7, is DSGVTQTPKHLITATGQRVTLRCSPRSGDLSVYWYQQSLDQGLQFLIQYYNGEERAKGNILERFSAQQFPDLHSELNLSSLELGDSALYFCASSPGTSGSYEQYFGPGTRLTVT.

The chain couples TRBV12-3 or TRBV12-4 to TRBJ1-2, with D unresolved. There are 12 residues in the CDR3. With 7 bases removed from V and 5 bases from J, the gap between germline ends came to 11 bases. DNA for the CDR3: TGTGCCAGCATCAAGGAGGGATATGGCTACACCTTC. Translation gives CASIKEGYGYTF.

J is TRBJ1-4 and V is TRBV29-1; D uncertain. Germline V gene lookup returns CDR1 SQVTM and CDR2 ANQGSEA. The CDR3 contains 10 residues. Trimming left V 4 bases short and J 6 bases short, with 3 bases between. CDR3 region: CSVGDEKLFF. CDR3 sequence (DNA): TGCAGCGTTGGAGATGAAAAACTGTTTTTT.

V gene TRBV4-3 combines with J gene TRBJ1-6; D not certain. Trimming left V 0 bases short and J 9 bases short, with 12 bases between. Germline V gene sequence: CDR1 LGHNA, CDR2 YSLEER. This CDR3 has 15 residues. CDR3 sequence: CASSQESVGGSPLHF. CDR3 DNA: TGCGCCAGCAGCCAAGAATCTGTAGGAGGTTCACCCCTCCACTTT.

CDR3 sequence reads: CASSLGPGAGNQPQHF. The CDR3 coding sequence is TGTGCCAGCTCCCTCGGCCCAGGGGCAGGAAATCAGCCCCAGCATTTT. The chain couples TRBV18 to TRBJ1-5; D may be TRBD1 (6 bases). V lost 6 bases to trimming and J lost 4 bases, with 19 bases between them. This CDR3 is 16 amino acids long. Germline values: CDR1 KGHSH, CDR2 LQKENI.

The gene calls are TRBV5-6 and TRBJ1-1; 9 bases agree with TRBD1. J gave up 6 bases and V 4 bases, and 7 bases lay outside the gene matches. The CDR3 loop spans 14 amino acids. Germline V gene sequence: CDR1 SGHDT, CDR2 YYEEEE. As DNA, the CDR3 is TGTGCCAGCAGCGTAGACAGGGGGAGGGCTGAAGCTTTCTTT. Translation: CASSVDRGRAEAFF.

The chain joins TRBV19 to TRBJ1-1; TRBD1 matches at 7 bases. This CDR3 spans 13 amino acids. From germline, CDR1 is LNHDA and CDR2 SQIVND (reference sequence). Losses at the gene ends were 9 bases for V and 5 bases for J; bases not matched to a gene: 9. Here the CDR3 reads CASSRRGSTEAFF. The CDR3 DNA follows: TGTGCCAGCAGTCGCAGGGGGAGTACTGAAGCTTTCTTT.

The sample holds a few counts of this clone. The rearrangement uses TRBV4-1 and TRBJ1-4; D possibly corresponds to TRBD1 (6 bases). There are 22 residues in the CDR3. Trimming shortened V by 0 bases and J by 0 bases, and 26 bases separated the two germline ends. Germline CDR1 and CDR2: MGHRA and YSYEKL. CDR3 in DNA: TGCGCCAGCAGCCAAGAAATTACCGGGGTGGACAGAGTATTTGCAACTAATGAAAAACTGTTTTTT. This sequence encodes CASSQEITGVDRVFATNEKLFF.

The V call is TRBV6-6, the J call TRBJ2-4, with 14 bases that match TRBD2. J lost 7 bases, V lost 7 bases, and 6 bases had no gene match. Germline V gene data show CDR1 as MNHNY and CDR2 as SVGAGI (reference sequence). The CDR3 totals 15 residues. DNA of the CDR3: TGTGCCAGCACGACGACTAGCGGGAGGGCCAACATTCAGTACTTC. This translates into CASTTTSGRANIQYF.

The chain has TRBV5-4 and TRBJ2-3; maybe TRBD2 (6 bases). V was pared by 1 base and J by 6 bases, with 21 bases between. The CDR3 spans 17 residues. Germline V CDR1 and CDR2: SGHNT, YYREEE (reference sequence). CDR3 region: CASSLPGTDHTFDTQYF. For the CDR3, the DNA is TGTGCCAGCAGCTTGCCAGGGACTGATCACACATTCGATACGCAGTATTTT.

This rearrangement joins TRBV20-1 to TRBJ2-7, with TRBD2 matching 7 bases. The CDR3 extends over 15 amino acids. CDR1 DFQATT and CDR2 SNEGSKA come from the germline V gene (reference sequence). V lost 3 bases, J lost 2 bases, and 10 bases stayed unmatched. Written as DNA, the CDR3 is TGCAGTGCTAGTCCCGCCGGGACTACAACCTACGAGCAGTACTTC. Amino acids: CSASPAGTTTYEQYF.